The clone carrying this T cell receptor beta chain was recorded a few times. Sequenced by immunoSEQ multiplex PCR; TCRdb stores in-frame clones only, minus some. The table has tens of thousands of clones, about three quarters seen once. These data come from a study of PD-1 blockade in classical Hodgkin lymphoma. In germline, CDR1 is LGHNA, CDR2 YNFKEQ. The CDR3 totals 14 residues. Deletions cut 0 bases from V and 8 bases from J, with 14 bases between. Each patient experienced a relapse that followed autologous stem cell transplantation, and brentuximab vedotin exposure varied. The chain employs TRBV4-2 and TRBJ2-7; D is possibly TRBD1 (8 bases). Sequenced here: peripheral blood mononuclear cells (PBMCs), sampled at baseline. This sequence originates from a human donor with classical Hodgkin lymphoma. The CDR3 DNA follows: TGTGCCAGCAGCCAAGAAACAGGGGGGGAAAAGCAGTACTTC. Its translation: CASSQETGGEKQYF.